Listed below are T cell receptor beta chains from one sample, sequenced in a study of T cells in Graves' hyperthyroidism and ophthalmopathy. TCRdb reprocessed the multiplex PCR reads with MiXCR, giving one entry per CDR3 protein. This sample has about 270,000 distinct CDR3 sequences, with 22% found just once. Sequencing was performed on blood. These receptors were obtained from a man in his thirties or forties with Graves' ophthalmopathy. The CDR3 runs from the conserved cysteine through the conserved F or W. D genes are given only for firm matches. Size is omitted from some rows. Given values are once, few, many or a class for expanded clones.

TRBJ2-2	few	TRBV4-1	-	CASSPPAGGGELFF	TGCGCCAGCAGCCCACCAGCAGGGGGGGGGGAGCTGTTTTTT
TRBJ2-3	-	TRBV28	TRBD2	CASSQGLAGSTDTQYF	TGTGCCAGCAGTCAGGGACTAGCGGGGAGCACAGATACGCAGTATTTT
TRBJ2-7	-	TRBV29-1	-	CSVEDQGKYEQYF	TGCAGCGTTGAAGATCAAGGAAAATACGAGCAGTACTTC
TRBJ2-3	many	TRBV11-2	-	CASSFYSVSTDTQYF	TGTGCCAGCAGCTTCTATAGCGTGAGCACAGATACGCAGTATTTT
TRBJ2-3	many	TRBV19	-	CASCETEFSTDTQYF	TGTGCCAGTTGCGAGACAGAGTTTAGCACAGATACGCAGTATTTT
TRBJ1-2	few	TRBV2	-	CASHQGGGYGYTF	TGTGCCAGCCACCAGGGCGGGGGCTATGGCTACACCTTC
TRBJ1-5	many	TRBV28	TRBD1	CASSLGTGVDQPQHF	TGTGCCAGCAGTTTGGGGACAGGGGTGGATCAGCCCCAGCATTTT
TRBJ1-2	few	TRBV7-8	-	CASSLRGGTEGNYGYTF	TGTGCCAGCAGCTTACGCGGGGGAACGGAGGGGAACTATGGCTACACCTTC
TRBJ1-3	-	TRBV4-1	-	CASSQGGTSGNTIYF	TGCGCCAGCAGCCAAGGAGGTACCTCTGGAAACACCATATATTTT
TRBJ2-3	-	TRBV6-1	TRBD2	CASTPVAGGSTDTQYF	TGTGCCAGCACCCCTGTAGCGGGAGGTAGCACAGATACGCAGTATTTT
TRBJ1-2	once	TRBV12-3/TRBV12-4	TRBD1	CASRLTGTSDGYTF	TGTGCCAGCAGGTTGACAGGGACATCGGATGGCTACACCTTC
TRBJ2-3	-	TRBV30	-	CAWSVSGGGTDTQYF	TGTGCCTGGAGTGTTTCCGGCGGGGGCACAGATACGCAGTATTTT
TRBJ2-7	-	TRBV29-1	-	CSVSFAGDEQYF	TGCAGCGTTTCATTTGCAGGTGACGAGCAGTACTTC
TRBJ1-1	-	TRBV7-3	-	CASSSGTTNTEAFF	TGTGCCAGCAGCTCCGGGACAACGAACACTGAAGCTTTCTTT
TRBJ2-7	-	TRBV18	TRBD1	CASSTDRGSSYEQYF	TGTGCCAGCTCAACCGACAGGGGGTCCTCCTACGAGCAGTACTTC
TRBJ2-1	-	TRBV27	-	CASSPWTPSPSYNEQFF	TGTGCCAGCAGCCCCTGGACTCCCTCCCCCTCCTACAATGAGCAGTTCTTC
TRBJ1-3	-	TRBV3-1	-	CASTPVGDSGNTIYF	TGTGCCAGCACGCCAGTGGGAGATTCTGGAAACACCATATATTTT
TRBJ2-1	many	TRBV30	-	CAWRKGPGYNEQFF	TGTGCCTGGAGGAAGGGGCCTGGGTACAATGAGCAGTTCTTC
TRBJ1-2	many	TRBV20-1	-	CSAREAVNYGYTF	TGCAGTGCTAGAGAGGCGGTTAACTATGGCTACACCTTC
TRBJ2-1	-	TRBV6-1	-	CASRGDRQNYNEQFF	TGTGCCAGCAGGGGAGACAGGCAAAACTACAATGAGCAGTTCTTC
TRBJ2-1	many	TRBV11-2	TRBD1	CASSEGASSYNEQFF	TGTGCCAGCAGCGAGGGGGCGAGCTCCTACAATGAGCAGTTCTTC
TRBJ1-6	-	TRBV11-2	-	CASSLGRRAYNSPLHF	TGTGCCAGCAGCTTAGGTCGTAGGGCCTATAATTCACCCCTCCACTTT
TRBJ1-5	-	TRBV28	TRBD1	CASSYLGQGGQPQHF	TGTGCCAGCAGTTACCTGGGACAGGGAGGGCAGCCCCAGCATTTT
TRBJ2-3	many	TRBV7-2	TRBD1	CASSLDDRADTQYF	TGTGCCAGCAGCTTAGACGACAGGGCAGATACGCAGTATTTT
TRBJ2-7	-	TRBV7-9	TRBD1	CASSGPGQGYYEQYF	TGTGCCAGCAGCGGGCCGGGACAGGGGTATTACGAGCAGTACTTC
TRBJ2-3	-	TRBV20-1	-	CSATGAPSTDTQYF	TGCAGTGCTACGGGAGCCCCTAGCACAGATACGCAGTATTTT
TRBJ2-1	-	TRBV28	TRBD1	CASSRNPGTDNEQFF	TGTGCCAGCAGTCGCAACCCAGGGACAGACAATGAGCAGTTCTTC
TRBJ1-2	many	TRBV3-1	-	CASSQNSMGYTF	TGTGCCAGCAGCCAAAACTCTATGGGCTACACCTTC
TRBJ2-3	many	TRBV5-1	-	CASSLAGQIPDTQYF	TGCGCCAGCAGCCTCGCTGGGCAGATCCCAGATACGCAGTATTTT
TRBJ1-1	many	TRBV28	-	CASSFGGSTEAFF	TGTGCCAGCAGTTTCGGTGGATCCACTGAAGCTTTCTTT
TRBJ2-5	-	TRBV7-8	-	CASSLDLGPPPTQYF	TGTGCCAGCAGCTTAGACCTAGGGCCTCCTCCGACCCAGTACTTC
TRBJ1-2	-	TRBV5-1	-	CASSGGGGGYGYTF	TGCGCCAGCAGCGGCGGGGGGGGCGGCTATGGCTACACCTTC
TRBJ2-3	many	TRBV28	-	CASSFPRRGATDTQYF	TGTGCCAGCAGTTTTCCCCGCAGGGGAGCCACAGATACGCAGTATTTT
TRBJ2-1	once	TRBV5-1	TRBD2	CASNGAGGTYNEQFF	TGCGCCAGCAACGGGGCGGGAGGGACATACAATGAGCAGTTCTTC
TRBJ1-4	few	TRBV28	TRBD1	CASSLGQGARTNEKLFF	TGTGCCAGCAGTTTAGGACAGGGGGCTAGAACTAATGAAAAACTGTTTTTT
TRBJ2-2	many	TRBV18	-	CASSPRSPDTGELFF	TGTGCCAGCTCACCACGGTCGCCCGACACCGGGGAGCTGTTTTTT
TRBJ1-3	few	TRBV2	-	CASSVNGLSGNTIYF	TGTGCCAGCAGTGTAAACGGACTCTCTGGAAACACCATATATTTT
TRBJ2-3	few	TRBV20-1	-	CSARDLQGSTDTQYF	TGCAGTGCTAGAGATTTGCAGGGCTCCACAGATACGCAGTATTTT
TRBJ2-7	many	TRBV28	-	CASSVLGSATGEQYF	TGTGCCAGCAGTGTTTTGGGGAGCGCTACCGGCGAGCAGTACTTC
TRBJ1-1	many	TRBV12-3/TRBV12-4	TRBD1	CASSFPGQGYTEAFF	TGTGCCAGCAGTTTCCCCGGACAGGGTTACACTGAAGCTTTCTTT
TRBJ2-1	few	TRBV5-1	-	CASSLVGGNLYNEQFF	TGCGCCAGCAGCTTGGTTGGCGGCAACTTATACAATGAGCAGTTCTTC
TRBJ2-1	once	TRBV19	-	CASSIGQGRAGAYNEQFF	TGTGCCAGTAGTATAGGACAGGGAAGAGCGGGTGCATACAATGAGCAGTTCTTC
TRBJ1-3	few	TRBV15	-	CATSRDGARAGNTIYF	TGTGCCACCAGCAGAGATGGTGCCAGGGCTGGAAACACCATATATTTT
TRBJ2-5	-	TRBV4-1	-	CASSPSREETQYF	TGCGCCAGCAGCCCGTCCCGGGAAGAGACCCAGTACTTC
TRBJ2-2	-	TRBV6-4	-	CASSDSGVGELFF	TGTGCCAGCAGTGACTCTGGGGTCGGGGAGCTGTTTTTT
TRBJ2-3	-	TRBV3-1	-	CASSQDLLNTQYF	TGTGCCAGCAGCCAAGATCTTCTAAATACGCAGTATTTT
TRBJ2-7	many	TRBV28	-	CASSFTSSYEQYF	TGTGCCAGCAGCTTTACCTCCTCCTACGAGCAGTACTTC
TRBJ2-3	-	TRBV7-8	TRBD2	CASSRLAGEADTQYF	TGTGCCAGCAGCCGACTAGCGGGAGAGGCAGATACGCAGTATTTT
TRBJ2-1	many	TRBV20-1	TRBD2	CSARDRASGRNEQFF	TGCAGTGCTAGAGATCGGGCTAGCGGGAGAAATGAGCAGTTCTTC
TRBJ2-7	-	TRBV12-3/TRBV12-4	-	CASRVASSTYEQYF	TGTGCCAGCAGGGTGGCTAGCAGTACCTACGAGCAGTACTTC
TRBJ1-1	many	TRBV11-2	-	CASSLGIGTEAFF	TGTGCCAGCAGCTTAGGGATTGGCACTGAAGCTTTCTTT
TRBJ1-6	-	TRBV13	-	CASSLGPGVNSPLHF	TGTGCCAGCAGCTTAGGCCCAGGGGTCAATTCACCCCTCCACTTT
TRBJ1-1	many	TRBV19	-	CASSIVAQNTEAFF	TGTGCCAGTAGTATCGTCGCTCAGAACACTGAAGCTTTCTTT
TRBJ2-1	many	TRBV30	-	CAWSVLTGRDEQFF	TGTGCCTGGAGTGTACTAACAGGGAGAGATGAGCAGTTCTTC
TRBJ2-4	-	TRBV7-2	-	CASSLGGWTAKNIQYF	TGTGCCAGCAGCTTAGGGGGTTGGACGGCCAAAAACATTCAGTACTTC